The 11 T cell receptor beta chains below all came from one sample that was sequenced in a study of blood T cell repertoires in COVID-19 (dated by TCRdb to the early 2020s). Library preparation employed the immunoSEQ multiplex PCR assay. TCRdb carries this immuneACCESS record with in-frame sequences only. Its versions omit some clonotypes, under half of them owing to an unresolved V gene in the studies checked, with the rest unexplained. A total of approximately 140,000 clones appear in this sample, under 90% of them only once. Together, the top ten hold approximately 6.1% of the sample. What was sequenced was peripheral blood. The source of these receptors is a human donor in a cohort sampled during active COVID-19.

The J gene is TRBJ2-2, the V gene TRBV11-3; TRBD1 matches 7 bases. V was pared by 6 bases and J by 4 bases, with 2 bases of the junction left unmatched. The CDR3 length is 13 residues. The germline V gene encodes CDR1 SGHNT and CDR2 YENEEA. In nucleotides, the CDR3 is TGTGCCAGCAGGAGGGGGCCCACCGGGGAGCTGTTTTTT. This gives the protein CASRRGPTGELFF.

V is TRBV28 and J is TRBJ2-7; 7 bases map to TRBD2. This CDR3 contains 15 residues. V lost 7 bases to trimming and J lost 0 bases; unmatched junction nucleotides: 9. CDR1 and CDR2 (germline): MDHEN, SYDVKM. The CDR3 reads CASTKLARSSYEQYF. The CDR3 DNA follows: TGTGCCAGCACCAAACTAGCGAGGAGCTCCTACGAGCAGTACTTC.

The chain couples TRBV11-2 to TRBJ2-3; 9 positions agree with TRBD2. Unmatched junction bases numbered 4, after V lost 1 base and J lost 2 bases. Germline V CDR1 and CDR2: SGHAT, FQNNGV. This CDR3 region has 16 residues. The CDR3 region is CASSLGGGGPTDTQYF. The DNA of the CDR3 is TGTGCCAGCAGCTTAGGCGGGGGGGGACCCACAGATACGCAGTATTTT.

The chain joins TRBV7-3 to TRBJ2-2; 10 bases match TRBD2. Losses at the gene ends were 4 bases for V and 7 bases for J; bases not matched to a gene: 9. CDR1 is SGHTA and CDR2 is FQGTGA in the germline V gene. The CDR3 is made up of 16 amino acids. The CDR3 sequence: CASSYFSGGTSGELFF. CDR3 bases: TGTGCCAGCAGCTATTTTAGCGGGGGGACGAGCGGGGAGCTGTTTTTT. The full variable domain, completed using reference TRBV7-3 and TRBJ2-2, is GAGVSQTPSNKVTEKGKYVELRCDPISGHTALYWYRQSLGQGPEFLIYFQGTGAADDSGLPNDRFFAVRPEGSVSTLKIQRTERGDSAVYLCASSYFSGGTSGELFFGEGSRLTVL.

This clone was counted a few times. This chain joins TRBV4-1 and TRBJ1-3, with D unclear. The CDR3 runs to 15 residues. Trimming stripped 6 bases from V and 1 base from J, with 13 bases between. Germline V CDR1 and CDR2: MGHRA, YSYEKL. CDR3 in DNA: TGCGCCAGCAGACCGCTTACGGGTTCTGGAAACACCATATATTTT. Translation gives CASRPLTGSGNTIYF.

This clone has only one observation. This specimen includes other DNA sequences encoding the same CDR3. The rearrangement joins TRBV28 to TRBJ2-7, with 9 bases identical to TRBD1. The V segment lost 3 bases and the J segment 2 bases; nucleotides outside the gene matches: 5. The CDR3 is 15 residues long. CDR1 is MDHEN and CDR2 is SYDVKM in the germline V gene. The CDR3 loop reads CASSLPGTGPYEQYF. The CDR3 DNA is TGTGCCAGCAGTTTGCCCGGGACAGGGCCCTACGAGCAGTACTTC.

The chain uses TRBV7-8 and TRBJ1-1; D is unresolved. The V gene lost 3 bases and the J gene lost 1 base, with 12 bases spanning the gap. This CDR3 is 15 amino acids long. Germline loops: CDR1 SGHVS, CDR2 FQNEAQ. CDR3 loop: CASSFGLAPNTEAFF. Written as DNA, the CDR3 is TGTGCCAGCAGCTTTGGACTGGCCCCGAACACTGAAGCTTTCTTT. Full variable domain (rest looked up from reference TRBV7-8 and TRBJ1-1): GAGVSQSPRYKVAKRGQDVALRCDPISGHVSLFWYQQALGQGPEFLTYFQNEAQLDKSGLPSDRFFAERPEGSVSTLKIQRTQQEDSAVYLCASSFGLAPNTEAFFGQGTRLTVV.

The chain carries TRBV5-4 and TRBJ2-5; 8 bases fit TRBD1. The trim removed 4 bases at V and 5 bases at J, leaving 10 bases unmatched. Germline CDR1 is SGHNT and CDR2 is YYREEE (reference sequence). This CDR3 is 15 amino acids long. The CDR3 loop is CASSRETGGSETQYF. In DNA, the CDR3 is TGTGCCAGCAGCCGGGAAACAGGGGGATCGGAGACCCAGTACTTC.

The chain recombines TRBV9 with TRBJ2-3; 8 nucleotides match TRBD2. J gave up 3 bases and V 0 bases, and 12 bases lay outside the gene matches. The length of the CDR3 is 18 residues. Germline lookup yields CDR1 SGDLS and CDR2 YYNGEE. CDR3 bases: TGTGCCAGCAGCGTAGGGTTAGCGGGGAGAACAGGGACAGATACGCAGTATTTT. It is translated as CASSVGLAGRTGTDTQYF.

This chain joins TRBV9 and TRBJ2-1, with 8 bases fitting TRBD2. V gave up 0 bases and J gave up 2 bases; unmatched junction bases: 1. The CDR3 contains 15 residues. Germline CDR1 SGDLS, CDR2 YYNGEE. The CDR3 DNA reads TGTGCCAGCAGCGTAGCGGGGGGGACCTACAATGAGCAGTTCTTC. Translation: CASSVAGGTYNEQFF. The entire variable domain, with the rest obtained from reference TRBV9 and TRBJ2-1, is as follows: DSGVTQTPKHLITATGQRVTLRCSPRSGDLSVYWYQQSLDQGLQFLIQYYNGEERAKGNILERFSAQQFPDLHSELNLSSLELGDSALYFCASSVAGGTYNEQFFGPGTRLTVL.

The CDR3 is CATSRGLAGGSADTQYF. CDR3 nucleotide sequence: TGTGCCACCAGCAGAGGACTAGCGGGGGGGTCAGCAGATACGCAGTATTTT. The J gene is TRBJ2-3, the V gene TRBV15; 14 nucleotides align to TRBD2. Germline CDR1 reads LNHNV; CDR2 reads YYDKDF (reference sequence). The CDR3 contains 17 residues. V gave up 1 base and J gave up 4 bases; unmatched junction bases: 4.